This TCR beta chain stems from a study of a mutant IDH1 vaccine in newly diagnosed glioma (dated by TCRdb to 2020 to 2023). About the investigation overall: Across visits V03 through V10, patients got a total of eight vaccinations, given in weeks 1, 3, 5, 7, 11, 15, 19 and 23. Before enrollment, most patients had been given radiochemotherapy with temozolomide as standard therapy, while the rest had received either radiotherapy alone or temozolomide alone. Vaccination started 4-6 weeks after radiotherapy alone, or was given together with temozolomide cycles in the groups whose treatment included chemotherapy. The roughly 30 treated patients were roughly 62% male and about 40% female, with a mean age of 40.4 years. Peripheral blood was collected at six visits: V03 (baseline), V05, V07, V10, V12 and V13. For exploratory analyses, some 24 treated patients had longitudinal TCRB deep sequencing done wherever samples were available. The paper's findings and limits, for the study overall: Pseudoprogression seemed to be unrelated to changes in the top peripheral T cell clonotypes found by TCRB sequencing. Vaccine-induced immune responses across multiple MHC alleles were detected in about 93% of patients. The authors stated that sample limitations prevented analyses of patient blood samples from being reproduced. Availability determined which PBMC samples were chosen for TCRB deep sequencing.

The sample's time point label, decoded: week 23, last vaccination. A 20-mer mutant IDH1 peptide at 300 micrograms in Montanide made up each vaccine dose, which was injected subcutaneously together with topical imiquimod. The donors had newly diagnosed IDH1-mutant astrocytomas of WHO grade 3 or 4 that showed loss of nuclear ATRX. The samples were drawn from NOA16, a multicentre, single-arm, open-label phase I trial in Germany that tested a mutant IDH1 peptide vaccine in humans for the first time. Genomic DNA for TCRB sequencing was extracted from EDTA blood using the DNeasy Blood and Tissue Kit. Turning to this clone: What this receptor recognizes is not known. Base qualities were left out, and no much larger clone turns up one base away.

Reading from cysteine to phenylalanine, the CDR3 counts 17 amino acids. Only the CDR3 part of the read is kept: 51 bases, read in frame from the first base. The library was generated by the immunoSEQ multiplex PCR assay. The hsTCRB Kit was used according to the manufacturer's protocol to amplify rearranged TCR beta chain sequences. Sequencing of TCRB libraries was carried out on an Illumina MiSeq. Per the authors' processing: Demultiplexing, trimming and gene mapping were performed with the kit vendor's proprietary platform. The table comes from immuneACCESS by way of TCRdb, which keeps in-frame sequences with V and J called. Part of the clones is missing from these tables; in studies checked, under half for an unresolved V gene and the rest for unknown reasons. D and trimming come from the DNA, and the V and J calls and clone size come from that table. Across this sample there are about 67,000 clones, with approximately 80% seen only once. 10% to 15% of the sample is in the top ten clones.

Recombination connected TRBV21-1 to TRBJ1-2. TRBV21-1 is listed as a pseudogene. The TCR comes from a man younger than 35 with glioma. Sequencing was performed on PBMCs, taken from a glioma patient whose treatment included an IDH1 peptide vaccine. The nucleotides are TGTGCCAGCAGCAAAGAGATGGGGTGCCCTATTAACTATGGCTACACCTTC. Translated, this gives CASSKEMGCPINYGYTF.